This T cell receptor beta chain was sequenced for a study of blood T cell repertoires in COVID-19. Overall study: The origin of the acute and convalescent COVID-19 samples was the United States, Italy and Spain.

The CDR3 extends over 16 amino acids. Germline lookup yields CDR1 SGHVS and CDR2 FNYEAQ. The V gene lost 5 bases and the J gene lost 2 bases, with 13 bases spanning the gap. Per the original methods: By means of reference gene primer amplification, nucleated cell counts were estimated. Sequenced by immunoSEQ multiplex PCR; TCRdb stores in-frame clones only, minus some. The D gene and trimming were derived from the DNA, and the V and J assignments and clone size from that table. The profile shows 30,000 to 40,000 clones, 65% to 90% of them singletons. The source material was peripheral blood. The TCR sequence derives from a human donor in a cohort sampled during active COVID-19. The V and J genes are TRBV7-6 and TRBJ2-6; no clear D gene. Here the CDR3 reads CASSQFSTTGANVLTF. DNA of the CDR3: TGTGCCAGCAGCCAATTCAGTACGACTGGGGCCAACGTCCTGACTTTC.